Below, 32 T cell receptor beta chains from the same sample are listed, as sequenced in a study of OX40 agonist ivuxolimab in advanced cancers. Assay: immunoSEQ multiplex PCR; the TCRdb copy retains only in-frame clones and omits some. The table lists approximately 24,000 clones, around 79% of them singletons. The source was CD4+ or CD8+ T cells sorted from blood, collected in a trial of the OX40 agonist ivuxolimab. The source is an adult with an advanced solid tumor such as melanoma, head and neck, liver or kidney cancer.

The rearrangement links TRBV30 to TRBJ2-1, with TRBD2 matching over 12 bases. Losses at the gene ends were 0 bases for V and 6 bases for J; bases not matched to a gene: 3. The CDR3 spans 15 residues. Germline lookup yields CDR1 GTSNPN and CDR2 SVGIG (reference sequence). In DNA, the CDR3 is TGTGCCTGGAGTGTCTCTAGCGGGAGGGCCAATGAGCAGTTCTTC. This sequence encodes CAWSVSSGRANEQFF.

This clone was seen once. The genes are TRBV9 and TRBJ2-2, with D unresolved. V lost 4 bases and J lost 4, with 11 bases in between. The CDR3 is 14 amino acids. The germline CDR1 and CDR2 sequences are SGDLS and YYNGEE. CDR3: CASSPASLTGELFF. In nucleotides, the CDR3 is TGTGCCAGCAGCCCCGCAAGTCTCACCGGGGAGCTGTTTTTT.

The chain uses TRBV2 and TRBJ2-3, with 7 bases matching TRBD2. CDR1 SNHLY and CDR2 FYNNEI come from the germline V gene. V was clipped by 8 bases and J by 5 bases; unmatched bases: 7. The CDR3 is 13 residues long. This CDR3 reads CASEAGVLDTQYF. The CDR3 DNA reads as TGTGCCAGCGAGGCGGGAGTGTTAGATACGCAGTATTTT.

The chain links TRBV5-1 to TRBJ2-5; 9 bases are shared with TRBD2. Unmatched junction bases numbered 15, after V lost 4 bases and J lost 5 bases. This CDR3 spans 17 amino acids. Germline-derived CDR1 and CDR2 are SGHRS and YFSETQ. The CDR3 is CASSPDRGLAGAETQYF. As DNA, the CDR3 is TGCGCCAGCAGCCCGGATAGGGGACTAGCAGGAGCGGAGACCCAGTACTTC.

The V and J genes are TRBV5-6 and TRBJ1-1; D uncertain. CDR1 is SGHDT and CDR2 is YYEEEE in the germline V gene. This CDR3 spans 13 amino acids. V lost 2 bases to trimming and J lost 8 bases, with 13 bases between them. CDR3 in DNA: TGTGCCAGCAGCTTTGACGCAGCCTCCGAAGCTTTCTTT. As protein: CASSFDAASEAFF.

The chain couples TRBV19 to TRBJ2-7; TRBD1 or TRBD2 may be the D gene (5 bases each). Trimming took 5 bases from V and 4 from J, leaving 21 bases between them. The CDR3 has 16 amino acids. CDR1 LNHDA and CDR2 SQIVND come from the germline V gene (reference sequence). The CDR3 reads CASSDPGRTSIYEQYF. In DNA, the CDR3 is TGTGCCAGTAGTGATCCGGGACGGACTTCGATATACGAGCAGTACTTC.

This clone was counted a few times. CDR3 bases: TGTGCCAGCAGCTTACCTGGTGGCGGGGAGCTGTTTTTT. It codes for CASSLPGGGELFF. V gene TRBV11-2 combines with J gene TRBJ2-2, with no clear D. Germline assignment: CDR1 SGHAT and CDR2 FQNNGV. This CDR3 spans 13 amino acids. Trimming took off 2 bases at V and 7 bases at J, with 8 bases between the two ends.

This clone was recorded only once. The genes are TRBV7-8 and TRBJ1-1, with 12 bases fitting TRBD1. This CDR3 is 17 amino acids long. Per the germline V gene, CDR1 is SGHVS and CDR2 is FQNEAQ. The V gene end was trimmed by 3 bases and the J gene end by 1 base; junction bases not matched to a gene: 6. The CDR3 DNA follows: TGTGCCAGCAGCTTCGGGACAGGGGGCCTTCAGAACACTGAAGCTTTCTTT. As protein: CASSFGTGGLQNTEAFF.

The rearrangement links TRBV5-1 to TRBJ1-3, with no clear D. This CDR3 contains 14 residues. Germline CDR1 SGHRS, CDR2 YFSETQ. Between the trimmed V and J ends, which lost 5 bases and 0 bases, there was a span of 9 bases. Written as DNA, the CDR3 is TGCGCCAGCAGGGACGGGGACTCTGGAAACACCATATATTTT. Its translation is CASRDGDSGNTIYF.

The rearrangement joins TRBV2 to TRBJ1-6, with D possibly matching TRBD1 (5 bases). Deletions cut 1 base from V and 8 bases from J, with 15 bases between. The CDR3 consists of 16 residues. Germline lookup yields CDR1 SNHLY and CDR2 FYNNEI. CDR3 region: CASSEDGSAGYSPLHF. The CDR3 DNA reads as TGTGCCAGCAGTGAAGATGGTAGCGCAGGGTATTCACCCCTCCACTTT.

The V and J genes are TRBV6-5 and TRBJ2-1, with a weak D call TRBD2 (5 bases). The CDR3 runs to 15 residues. V lost 6 bases to trimming and J lost 5 bases, with 17 bases between them. CDR1 and CDR2 (germline): MNHEY, SVGAGI. CDR3 bases: TGTGCCAGCAGCCCGCGGCCAGCGGAGCACAATGAGCAGTTCTTC. Translated, it gives CASSPRPAEHNEQFF.

The chain combines TRBV7-9 with TRBJ2-1; D gene uncertain. The CDR3 runs 17 residues. CDR1 and CDR2 (germline): SEHNR, FQNEAQ (reference sequence). V lost 3 bases to trimming and J lost 0 bases, with 15 bases between them. CDR3 sequence: CASSFTVLTSSYNEQFF. The CDR3 DNA sequence: TGTGCCAGCAGCTTTACTGTCTTAACGAGCTCCTACAATGAGCAGTTCTTC.

V gene TRBV4-2 combines with J gene TRBJ2-1, with D perhaps TRBD2 (6 bases). The CDR3 loop spans 14 amino acids. CDR1 is LGHNA, CDR2 YNFKEQ, per germline. Trimming stripped 3 bases from V and 9 bases from J, with 15 bases between. The DNA of the CDR3 is TGTGCCAGCAGCCACCGACTAGTAACGATTGAGCAGTTCTTC. Amino acids: CASSHRLVTIEQFF.

The chain carries TRBV5-5 and TRBJ2-7; D may be TRBD1 (7 bases). CDR1 SGHKS and CDR2 YYEKEE come from the germline V gene (reference sequence). The length of the CDR3 is 13 residues. The V end lost 1 base, the J end lost 4 bases, and 9 bases lay between the germline ends. This CDR3 is CASSLPGGYEQYF. As DNA, the CDR3 is TGTGCCAGCAGCTTGCCAGGGGGGTACGAGCAGTACTTC.

This clone was detected a few times. The V gene is TRBV11-2, the J gene TRBJ2-2, with D perhaps TRBD2 (6 bases). Germline V gene lookup returns CDR1 SGHAT and CDR2 FQNNGV. There are 15 residues in the CDR3. V was shortened by 1 base and J by 12 bases, with 18 bases between the two germline ends. The CDR3 nucleotides read TGTGCCAGCAGCTTAGTTGGAGGGTGGGCGATGCAGCTGTTTTTT. Its translation: CASSLVGGWAMQLFF.

The V call is TRBV7-2, the J call TRBJ2-5, with D perhaps TRBD2 (7 bases). Per the germline V gene, CDR1 is SGHTA and CDR2 is FQGNSA. V lost 5 bases and J 5 bases, leaving 21 bases between the germline ends. There are 16 residues in the CDR3. For the CDR3, the DNA is TGTGCCAGCAGCCCCGGGGGCGCGGGGGTGGGGGAGACCCAGTACTTC. Translated, it gives CASSPGGAGVGETQYF.

V usage is TRBV11-2 and J usage is TRBJ2-5, with TRBD1 identical over 8 bases. Trimming cost V 5 bases and J 5 bases; bases outside gene matches: 10. CDR3 length: 15 amino acids. Germline V CDR1 and CDR2: SGHAT, FQNNGV. The CDR3 coding sequence is TGTGCCAGCAGCCGCCACAGGGGGTCAGGGGAGACCCAGTACTTC. It codes for CASSRHRGSGETQYF.

This sequence joins TRBV6-1 and TRBJ1-2; the match to TRBD1 covers 8 bases. V was pared by 6 bases and J by 6 bases, with 9 bases of the junction left unmatched. Germline CDR1 is MNHNS and CDR2 is SASEGT. The CDR3 sequence is 14 residues long. CDR3 DNA sequence: TGTGCCAGCAGGACGGGACAGGAAACCGATGGCTACACCTTC. Protein sequence: CASRTGQETDGYTF.

The chain uses TRBV5-1 and TRBJ2-7, with TRBD2 as a possible D gene (5 bases). The V gene's germline CDR1 is SGHRS and CDR2 YFSETQ. The CDR3 runs 14 residues. Deletions cut 8 bases from V and 0 bases from J, with 15 bases between. For the CDR3, the DNA is TGCGCCAGTTCGGCTAGCCCTAGCTCCTACGAGCAGTACTTC. Translation: CASSASPSSYEQYF.

V is TRBV30 and J is TRBJ1-6, with TRBD1 identical over 9 bases. Germline CDR1 GTSNPN, CDR2 SVGIG (reference sequence). The CDR3 totals 16 residues. V trimming: 2 bases; J trimming: 8 bases; junction bases outside the gene matches: 10. CDR3 nucleotide sequence: TGTGCCTGGAGTCCCGCCGGGACAGGGTTTCATTCACCCCTCCACTTT. Translation gives CAWSPAGTGFHSPLHF.

The rearrangement uses TRBV6-1 and TRBJ1-4; no clear D gene. The CDR3 covers 14 residues. With 4 bases removed from V and 13 bases from J, the gap between germline ends came to 19 bases. Germline V CDR1 and CDR2: MNHNS, SASEGT. The CDR3 spells CASSATGPPAGLFF. For the CDR3, the DNA is TGTGCCAGCAGTGCTACGGGCCCTCCCGCGGGACTGTTTTTT.

This clone came up a few times. The gene calls are TRBV5-1 and TRBJ1-2; D possibly corresponds to TRBD1 (6 bases). Germline CDR1 reads SGHRS; CDR2 reads YFSETQ. V gave up 0 bases and J gave up 4 bases, with 16 bases separating them. This CDR3 comprises 16 residues. The CDR3: CASSLVGQGSSYGYTF. CDR3 bases: TGCGCCAGCAGCTTGGTAGGCCAGGGGTCGAGCTATGGCTACACCTTC.

The rearrangement uses TRBV29-1 and TRBJ2-7; D is possibly TRBD1 or TRBD2 (5 bases each). Germline V lookup: CDR1 SQVTM, CDR2 ANQGSEA. The CDR3 consists of 13 residues. Trimming stripped 8 bases from V and 7 bases from J, with 21 bases between. The CDR3 bases are TGCAGCACAACCGGGACCGTGAGTGGGGAGCAGTACTTC. As protein: CSTTGTVSGEQYF.

The chain couples TRBV28 to TRBJ1-5, with 8 bases matching TRBD1. Germline assignment: CDR1 MDHEN and CDR2 SYDVKM. This CDR3 has 15 residues. V was clipped by 5 bases and J by 7 bases; unmatched bases: 10. CDR3 amino acids: CASSARKQGVQPQHF. The CDR3 DNA follows: TGTGCCAGCAGTGCCCGGAAACAGGGGGTCCAGCCCCAGCATTTT.

Written as DNA, the CDR3 is TGTGCCAGCAGCTTAGGGGGGCCTAGCAGCCACAATGAGCAGTTCTTC. This translates into CASSLGGPSSHNEQFF. The chain is built from TRBV7-9 and TRBJ2-1, with D possibly being TRBD1 (6 bases). Germline V gene sequence: CDR1 SEHNR, CDR2 FQNEAQ (reference sequence). Trimming shortened V by 1 base and J by 5 bases, and 15 bases separated the two germline ends. The CDR3 contains 16 residues.

The CDR3, as DNA: TGTGCCAGCAGCGTAGAACAGGTGGCCTACGAGCAGTACTTC. Amino acids: CASSVEQVAYEQYF. This sequence joins TRBV9 and TRBJ2-7; maybe TRBD1 (5 bases). Germline V gives CDR1 SGDLS, CDR2 YYNGEE. The CDR3 is made up of 14 amino acids. Trimming removed 0 bases at V and 2 bases at J, with 9 bases between. The full variable domain, rest sourced from reference TRBV9 and TRBJ2-7, is DSGVTQTPKHLITATGQRVTLRCSPRSGDLSVYWYQQSLDQGLQFLIQYYNGEERAKGNILERFSAQQFPDLHSELNLSSLELGDSALYFCASSVEQVAYEQYFGPGTRLTVT.

The V and J genes are TRBV21-1 and TRBJ1-5. TRBV21-1 is marked as a pseudogene. The CDR3 runs to 23 residues. The CDR3 loop is CASSSWDWPQLSVAGDSGQPQHF. The CDR3 DNA is TGTGCCAGCAGCTCCTGGGATTGGCCCCAGTTAAGTGTGGCAGGGGACTCGGGTCAGCCCCAGCATTTT.

The rearrangement joins TRBV7-6 to TRBJ2-4; 8 nucleotides match TRBD2. This CDR3 comprises 14 residues. V was pared by 5 bases and J by 2 bases, with 2 bases of the junction left unmatched. Germline assignment: CDR1 SGHVS and CDR2 FNYEAQ. The CDR3 spells CASSPGGSKNIQYF. In DNA form, the CDR3 reads TGTGCCAGCAGCCCGGGGGGGTCCAAAAACATTCAGTACTTC.

The chain couples TRBV27 to TRBJ2-3; unclear D gene. The CDR3 extends over 13 amino acids. The ends were cut back, 2 bases at V and 1 base at J, with 4 bases in the middle. Germline V CDR1 and CDR2: MNHEY, SMNVEV (reference sequence). In nucleotides, the CDR3 is TGTGCCAGCAGTTTAGAGGGCACAGATACGCAGTATTTT. Residues: CASSLEGTDTQYF.

CDR3 nucleotides: TGCAGCGTTGAAGGTGGCAGCCAAGAGACCCAGTACTTC. Translation gives CSVEGGSQETQYF. This rearrangement joins TRBV29-1 to TRBJ2-5; D is ambiguous. Trimming removed 1 base from V and 1 base from J, with 7 bases in between. The germline CDR1 and CDR2 sequences are SQVTM and ANQGSEA. The CDR3 is made up of 13 amino acids. The entire variable domain, with the rest obtained from reference TRBV29-1 and TRBJ2-5, is as follows: SAVISQKPSRDICQRGTSLTIQCQVDSQVTMMFWYRQQPGQSLTLIATANQGSEATYESGFVIDKFPISRPNLTFSTLTVSNMSPEDSSIYLCSVEGGSQETQYFGPGTRLLVL.

The V gene is TRBV9, the J gene TRBJ2-1; D gene ambiguous. CDR1 and CDR2 from the germline V gene are SGDLS and YYNGEE. This CDR3 region has 14 residues. With 4 bases removed from V and 0 bases from J, the gap between germline ends came to 8 bases. Written as DNA, the CDR3 is TGTGCCAGCAGCCCGCGAGTCTCCTACAATGAGCAGTTCTTC. It codes for CASSPRVSYNEQFF.

This rearrangement joins TRBV30 to TRBJ1-2, with D perhaps matching TRBD1 (6 bases). The germline V gene encodes CDR1 GTSNPN and CDR2 SVGIG (reference sequence). V lost 1 base and J 2 bases, leaving 17 bases between the germline ends. The CDR3 spans 16 residues. The CDR3: CAWSAKGGIGNYGYTF. The CDR3 nucleotides are TGTGCCTGGAGTGCGAAGGGGGGAATAGGAAACTATGGCTACACCTTC.